Sequencing of this TCR beta chain was carried out in a study of graft-versus-host responses after intestinal transplantation. Study-wide points: Detection of GvH clones occurred in recipient marrow, and some had their first appearance in ileum or blood. Graft-versus-host to host-versus-graft clonal ratios in allografts were high in patients with graft-donor T cell macrochimerism.

The CDR3 contains 17 residues. The germline gives CDR1 SGHRS, CDR2 YFSETQ. After removal of 3 bases from V and 6 bases from J, the junction contained 11 bases not matched to a gene. Of note for this clone: Antigen: not known.

The assay was immunoSEQ multiplex PCR, and TCRdb's table has in-frame clones only and misses some. The sample lists some 150,000 clones, over 90% occurring once. Here the sequenced sample was unstimulated CD4+ T cells sorted from spleen or lymph node cells, taken before intestinal transplant. This chain connects TRBV5-1 to TRBJ2-1; 11 positions agree with TRBD2. This sequence originates from a human donor who received an intestinal transplant. The CDR3 spells CASSSPASGRFSNEQFF. The CDR3 nucleotides read TGCGCCAGCAGCTCGCCGGCTAGCGGGAGGTTTAGCAATGAGCAGTTCTTC.